One and the same sample provided the 20 T cell receptor beta chains below, sequenced in a study of blood T cell repertoires in COVID-19. The assay was immunoSEQ multiplex PCR, and TCRdb's table has in-frame clones only and misses some. The sample includes 130,000 to 150,000 clones, roughly 88% of them seen just once. Sequenced material: PBMCs or T cells enriched from blood (not recorded which). The receptor source for this set is a woman in her 30s with acute COVID-19.

This clone was seen a single time. The chain couples TRBV2 to TRBJ2-7, with D possibly TRBD2 on 5 matching bases. Germline CDR1 and CDR2: SNHLY and FYNNEI. Trimming took 7 bases from V and 3 from J, leaving 16 bases between them. There are 14 residues in the CDR3. The CDR3 DNA sequence: TGTGCCAGCAAAATTCCCTTGAGGGTCTACGAGCAGTACTTC. This gives the protein CASKIPLRVYEQYF. Drawing the rest from reference TRBV2 and TRBJ2-7, the complete variable domain is EPEVTQTPSHQVTQMGQEVILRCVPISNHLYFYWYRQILGQKVEFLVSFYNNEISEKSEIFDDQFSVERPDGSNFTLKIRSTKLEDSAMYFCASKIPLRVYEQYFGPGTRLTVT.

The CDR3: CASSPGGEQYF. CDR3 in DNA: TGTGCCAGCAGTCCAGGGGGCGAGCAGTACTTC. The V gene is TRBV3-1 (or the pseudogene TRBV3-2), the J gene TRBJ2-7; 7 positions agree with TRBD1. V lost 6 bases and J lost 6; bases outside the gene matches: 2. From germline, CDR1 is LGHDT and CDR2 YNNKEL (reference sequence). The CDR3 covers 11 residues.

This chain connects TRBV5-1 to TRBJ1-1; unclear D gene. The CDR3 extends over 13 amino acids. V lost 2 bases and J 1 base, leaving 6 bases between the germline ends. The germline V gene encodes CDR1 SGHRS and CDR2 YFSETQ. CDR3 in amino acids: CASSLDSNTEAFF. CDR3 coding DNA: TGCGCCAGCAGCTTAGACTCGAACACTGAAGCTTTCTTT.

The CDR3 reads CASSKGEREYGELFF. The CDR3 DNA follows: TGTGCCAGCAGCAAAGGGGAGCGGGAGTACGGGGAGCTGTTTTTT. This chain links TRBV7-9 with TRBJ2-2; 8 bases agree with TRBD2. The CDR3 consists of 15 residues. The V segment lost 5 bases and the J segment 7 bases; nucleotides outside the gene matches: 9. CDR1 is SEHNR and CDR2 is FQNEAQ in the germline V gene (reference sequence).

V is TRBV19 and J is TRBJ2-2; D gene uncertain. Trimming cost V 3 bases and J 3 bases, with 8 bases left between them. This CDR3 has 14 residues. The germline CDR1 and CDR2 sequences are LNHDA and SQIVND (reference sequence). The CDR3 coding sequence is TGTGCCAGTAGTATTCACAGCTACACCGGGGAGCTGTTTTTT. This translates into CASSIHSYTGELFF.

The chain has TRBV6-2 or TRBV6-3 and TRBJ2-1; D remains unclear. The CDR3 sequence is 17 residues long. Germline V lookup: CDR1 MNHEY, CDR2 SVGEGT. V was shortened by 0 bases and J by 0 bases, with 12 bases between the two germline ends. The DNA for the CDR3 is TGTGCCAGCAGTTACTCTCCTCAATCCAGCTCCTACAATGAGCAGTTCTTC. It is translated as CASSYSPQSSSYNEQFF.

The table lists this clone with a count of one. The V and J genes are TRBV23-1 and TRBJ2-2; unclear D gene. TRBV23-1 has ORF status, its function being uncertain. Between the trimmed V and J ends, which lost 1 base and 0 bases, there was a span of 9 bases. The CDR3 has 16 residues. The CDR3 DNA is TGCGCCAGCAGTCAATTAACCACTTCGAACACCGGGGAGCTGTTTTTT. Its protein product is CASSQLTTSNTGELFF.

The chain is built from TRBV25-1 and TRBJ2-2; D is ambiguous. Trimming left V 3 bases short and J 0 bases short, with 8 bases between. CDR3 length equals 15 residues. Germline loops: CDR1 MGHDK, CDR2 SYGVNS. CDR3 residues: CASSDVKPNTGELFF. CDR3 in DNA: TGTGCCAGCAGTGATGTTAAGCCGAACACCGGGGAGCTGTTTTTT.

V usage is TRBV7-2 and J usage is TRBJ2-3, with 8 positions matching TRBD2. This CDR3 is built from 14 residues. V was pared by 5 bases and J by 6 bases, with 7 bases of the junction left unmatched. In germline, CDR1 is SGHTA, CDR2 FQGNSA. CDR3 loop: CASSHPGLGDTQYF. CDR3 DNA: TGTGCCAGCAGCCATCCGGGACTAGGGGATACGCAGTATTTT.

This clone occurred a few times. The genes are TRBV7-9 and TRBJ1-1, with no clear D. Germline V gives CDR1 SEHNR, CDR2 FQNEAQ (reference sequence). CDR3 size: 14 residues. V gave up 2 bases and J gave up 1 base, with 8 bases separating them. The CDR3 spells CASSLSGWNTEAFF. The CDR3 nucleotides read TGTGCCAGCAGCTTATCGGGATGGAACACTGAAGCTTTCTTT.

In the case of this clone: A read error may produce the germline difference seen at one junction end. The gene calls are TRBV27 and TRBJ1-5; 8 nucleotides align to TRBD1. From germline, CDR1 is MNHEY and CDR2 SMNVEV (reference sequence). The CDR3 loop spans 16 amino acids. The CDR3 here is CASSSKDRAFNQPQHF. The CDR3 DNA reads TGTGCCAGCAGTTCCAAGGACAGGGCCTTTAATCAACCCCAGCATTTT.

This clone was found a few times. The chain employs TRBV15 and TRBJ2-6; TRBD2 matches at 8 bases. Germline-derived CDR1 and CDR2 are LNHNV and YYDKDF (reference sequence). This CDR3 comprises 15 residues. V lost 5 bases, J lost 4 bases, and 4 bases stayed unmatched. The CDR3 spells CATSPGGSGANVLTF. The CDR3 region has the DNA TGTGCCACCAGCCCGGGAGGGTCCGGGGCCAACGTCCTGACTTTC. Full variable domain (outside the CDR3, taken from reference TRBV15 and TRBJ2-6): DAMVIQNPRYQVTQFGKPVTLSCSQTLNHNVMYWYQQKSSQAPKLLFHYYDKDFNNEADTPDNFQSRRPNTSFCFLDIRSPGLGDTAMYLCATSPGGSGANVLTFGAGSRLTVL.

Comment on this clone: The same CDR3 also results from other DNA sequences found in this sample. The genes are TRBV9 and TRBJ1-3; 10 bases fit TRBD1. The CDR3 runs to 15 residues. Per germline, CDR1 SGDLS and CDR2 YYNGEE. The V segment lost 2 bases and the J segment 4 bases; nucleotides outside the gene matches: 3. The CDR3 coding sequence is TGTGCCAGCAGCGTCGGGACAGGGGTCGGAAACACCATATATTTT. It encodes CASSVGTGVGNTIYF. Full variable domain (remainder filled in from reference TRBV9 and TRBJ1-3): DSGVTQTPKHLITATGQRVTLRCSPRSGDLSVYWYQQSLDQGLQFLIQYYNGEERAKGNILERFSAQQFPDLHSELNLSSLELGDSALYFCASSVGTGVGNTIYFGEGSWLTVV.

This sequence joins TRBV13 and TRBJ2-5, with 9 bases aligning to TRBD2. Germline CDR1 and CDR2: PRHDT and FYEKMQ (reference sequence). The V gene end was trimmed by 5 bases and the J gene end by 2 bases; junction bases not matched to a gene: 6. The CDR3 loop spans 15 amino acids. CDR3 nucleotides: TGTGCCAGCAGCCCCGGGCGGGGGGGGCAAGAGACCCAGTACTTC. This encodes CASSPGRGGQETQYF.

The chain uses TRBV5-6 and TRBJ2-1; possibly TRBD2 for D (6 bases). The CDR3 totals 15 residues. Trimming left V 0 bases short and J 9 bases short, with 16 bases between. Germline lookup yields CDR1 SGHDT and CDR2 YYEEEE. CDR3 amino acids: CASSLGGGITLEQFF. CDR3 in DNA: TGTGCCAGCAGCTTGGGCGGCGGGATCACGCTTGAGCAGTTCTTC.

This clone has only one observation. V and J are TRBV7-2 and TRBJ1-2, with 8 bases aligning to TRBD1. CDR1 and CDR2 (germline): SGHTA, FQGNSA. V dropped 4 bases and J dropped 3; count of bases not matched to a gene: 4. The CDR3 is 14 amino acids. This CDR3 is CASSSYRGDYGYTF. Written as DNA, the CDR3 is TGTGCCAGCAGCTCCTACAGGGGGGACTATGGCTACACCTTC. The full variable domain, in which reference TRBV7-2 and TRBJ1-2 provide the parts outside the CDR3, is GAGVSQSPSNKVTEKGKDVELRCDPISGHTALYWYRQSLGQGLEFLIYFQGNSAPDKSGLPSDRFSAERTGGSVSTLTIQRTQQEDSAVYLCASSSYRGDYGYTFGSGTRLTVV.

The V gene is TRBV5-4, the J gene TRBJ1-2, with TRBD1 as a possible D gene (6 bases). The CDR3 is 15 residues long. The V gene lost 0 bases and the J gene lost 5 bases, with 14 bases spanning the gap. Germline CDR1 and CDR2: SGHNT and YYREEE (reference sequence). CDR3 nucleotide sequence: TGTGCCAGCAGCTTGGTACAGGGCCTTAAGTATGGCTACACCTTC. Translating gives CASSLVQGLKYGYTF.

The J gene is TRBJ2-7, the V gene TRBV5-8, with 7 nucleotides matching TRBD2. This CDR3 contains 14 residues. From germline, CDR1 is SGHTS and CDR2 YDEGEE. With V trimmed by 0 bases and J by 6 bases, 6 bases remained unmatched. Here the CDR3 reads CASSLGGLVSEQYF. CDR3 DNA sequence: TGTGCCAGCAGCTTGGGTGGACTAGTAAGCGAGCAGTACTTC.

CDR3 DNA sequence: TGTGCCAGCAGCTTAGTTTTACAGGGGGCCCACGAGCAGTACTTC. It encodes CASSLVLQGAHEQYF. The chain is built from TRBV7-9 and TRBJ2-7, with 9 bases aligning to TRBD1. The CDR3 extends over 15 amino acids. Trimming took 1 base from V and 5 from J; bases not matched to a gene: 6. The germline V gene has CDR1 SEHNR and CDR2 FQNEAQ (reference sequence). Based on the CDR3 plus reference TRBV7-9 and TRBJ2-7, the full variable domain is DTGVSQNPRHKITKRGQNVTFRCDPISEHNRLYWYRQTLGQGPEFLTYFQNEAQLEKSRLLSDRFSAERPKGSFSTLEIQRTEQGDSAMYLCASSLVLQGAHEQYFGPGTRLTVT.

The chain links TRBV24-1 to TRBJ1-4, with D possibly matching TRBD1 (6 bases). Per germline, CDR1 KGHDR and CDR2 SFDVKD. Trimming took 4 bases from V and 8 from J, leaving 19 bases between them. This CDR3 spans 16 amino acids. In DNA, the CDR3 is TGTGCCACCAGTGACCCCGGGACACGACGGGTCGAAAAACTGTTTTTT. It specifies CATSDPGTRRVEKLFF.